This entry lists 21 T cell receptor beta chains sequenced from one sample in a study of blood T cell repertoires in COVID-19. Here immunoSEQ multiplex PCR was the method, and the copy in TCRdb shows in-frame clones only, minus some. The sample has 70,000 or so clones; roughly 74% are singletons. Specimen: peripheral blood. These receptor sequences come from a human donor in a cohort sampled during active COVID-19.

This chain joins TRBV2 and TRBJ2-3; 11 bases map to TRBD2. The germline V gene encodes CDR1 SNHLY and CDR2 FYNNEI. This CDR3 region has 14 residues. V trimming: 7 bases; J trimming: 2 bases; junction bases outside the gene matches: 2. CDR3 bases: TGTGCCAGCACGACTAGCGGGAACACAGATACGCAGTATTTT. This sequence encodes CASTTSGNTDTQYF.

This clone was picked up a small number of times. Here the CDR3 DNA reads TGTGCCAGCAGTTACGGGACAGGGGAAGGCTACACCTTC. Translation: CASSYGTGEGYTF. V and J are TRBV6-5 and TRBJ1-2; 10 positions match TRBD1. This CDR3 is built from 13 residues. CDR1 is MNHEY, CDR2 SVGAGI, per germline. Trimming at V came to 2 bases and at J to 8 bases, leaving 2 bases not matched to a gene.

The rearrangement uses TRBV4-2 and TRBJ2-6, with 8 positions matching TRBD1. Trimming at V came to 0 bases and at J to 1 base, leaving 5 bases not matched to a gene. The CDR3 has 18 amino acids. Per germline, CDR1 LGHNA and CDR2 YNFKEQ. The DNA of the CDR3 is TGTGCCAGCAGCCAAGAGACAGGGGTCCCATCTGGGGCCAACGTCCTGACTTTC. It yields the protein CASSQETGVPSGANVLTF.

This chain uses TRBV2 with TRBJ1-4; D uncertain. This CDR3 is built from 14 residues. CDR1 SNHLY and CDR2 FYNNEI come from the germline V gene. Trimming removed 5 bases at V and 7 bases at J, with 14 bases between. DNA of the CDR3: TGTGCCAGCAGTCGCCGGGGATATGGTGAAAAACTGTTTTTT. Residues: CASSRRGYGEKLFF.

The chain recombines TRBV19 with TRBJ2-3, with TRBD2 matching 7 bases. The length of the CDR3 is 15 residues. Trimming removed 3 bases from V and 0 bases from J; junction bases left unmatched: 3. Germline lookup yields CDR1 LNHDA and CDR2 SQIVND (reference sequence). CDR3 in DNA: TGTGCCAGTAGTATCGGGGGACTAAGCACAGATACGCAGTATTTT. It encodes CASSIGGLSTDTQYF. Based on the CDR3 plus reference TRBV19 and TRBJ2-3, the full variable domain is DGGITQSPKYLFRKEGQNVTLSCEQNLNHDAMYWYRQDPGQGLRLIYYSQIVNDFQKGDIAEGYSVSREKKESFPLTVTSAQKNPTAFYLCASSIGGLSTDTQYFGPGTRLTVL.

CDR3 bases: TGCGCCAGCAGCCAAGCGCTAGCGGGAGGTTACAATGAGCAGTTCTTC. Amino acid sequence: CASSQALAGGYNEQFF. This rearrangement joins TRBV4-3 to TRBJ2-1, with TRBD2 matching over 11 bases. CDR1 is LGHNA, CDR2 YSLEER, per germline. The CDR3 is 16 residues long. V shed 1 base, J shed 4 bases, and the junction held 3 bases outside the gene matches.

V and J are TRBV9 and TRBJ1-2; the match to TRBD1 covers 8 bases. J gave up 5 bases and V 0 bases, and 6 bases lay outside the gene matches. Germline V gives CDR1 SGDLS, CDR2 YYNGEE. The CDR3 contains 15 residues. This CDR3 is CASSVEGTGAYGYTF. CDR3 in DNA: TGTGCCAGCAGCGTAGAAGGGACAGGCGCATATGGCTACACCTTC.

The chain joins TRBV6-5 to TRBJ1-2, with 11 bases that match TRBD1. Germline CDR1 and CDR2: MNHEY and SVGAGI. The V gene end was trimmed by 2 bases and the J gene end by 8 bases; junction bases not matched to a gene: 4. The CDR3 is made up of 14 amino acids. The CDR3 DNA is TGTGCCAGCAGTTACGGACAGGGGGCGCGGGGCTACACCTTC. It is translated as CASSYGQGARGYTF.

The chain links TRBV11-2 to TRBJ2-2; possibly TRBD2 for D (5 bases). Germline V gene sequence: CDR1 SGHAT, CDR2 FQNNGV. Deletions cut 5 bases from V and 7 bases from J, with 11 bases between. The CDR3 length is 13 residues. The CDR3 reads CASSPTRDGELFF. The DNA of the CDR3 is TGTGCCAGCAGCCCAACTAGAGACGGGGAGCTGTTTTTT.

The CDR3 reads CASSQGEREQYF. CDR3 DNA sequence: TGTGCCAGCAGCCAAGGAGAGCGCGAGCAGTACTTC. This rearrangement joins TRBV3-1 (or the pseudogene TRBV3-2) to TRBJ2-7; D unresolved. CDR1 LGHDT and CDR2 YNNKEL come from the germline V gene (reference sequence). Trimming took 1 base from V and 6 from J, leaving 7 bases between them. CDR3 length: 12 residues.

CDR3 sequence (DNA): TGCGCCAGCAGCCAAATTGGGGGGGAGACGAACATTCAGTACTTC. As protein: CASSQIGGETNIQYF. V usage is TRBV4-1 and J usage is TRBJ2-4; 7 positions agree with TRBD2. This CDR3 region has 15 residues. V gave up 2 bases and J gave up 7 bases; unmatched junction bases: 8. Germline CDR1 and CDR2: MGHRA and YSYEKL.

The rearrangement uses TRBV2 and TRBJ2-5; the match to TRBD1 covers 9 bases. CDR3 length: 13 residues. After removal of 8 bases from V and 3 bases from J, the junction contained 4 bases not matched to a gene. Germline assignment: CDR1 SNHLY and CDR2 FYNNEI. This CDR3 reads CASYRTGEETQYF. In DNA form, the CDR3 reads TGTGCCAGCTATAGGACAGGGGAAGAGACCCAGTACTTC. The full variable domain, with the rest looked up from reference TRBV2 and TRBJ2-5, is EPEVTQTPSHQVTQMGQEVILRCVPISNHLYFYWYRQILGQKVEFLVSFYNNEISEKSEIFDDQFSVERPDGSNFTLKIRSTKLEDSAMYFCASYRTGEETQYFGPGTRLLVL.

The chain combines TRBV6-1 with TRBJ1-2; D remains ambiguous. Germline V gene data show CDR1 as MNHNS and CDR2 as SASEGT. V was shortened by 2 bases and J by 5 bases, with 9 bases between the two germline ends. The length of the CDR3 is 13 residues. The CDR3: CASSESTLYGYTF. The CDR3 DNA sequence: TGTGCCAGCAGTGAATCGACATTATATGGCTACACCTTC.

This clone has only a few counts. The chain uses TRBV6-6 and TRBJ1-1; D might be TRBD1 (5 bases). This CDR3 region has 15 residues. Trimming took off 4 bases at V and 1 base at J, with 13 bases between the two ends. Germline V gives CDR1 MNHNY, CDR2 SVGAGI (reference sequence). The CDR3 DNA reads as TGTGCCAGCAGTTTTGGGGCTGGCGGGAACACTGAAGCTTTCTTT. Its protein product is CASSFGAGGNTEAFF.

This rearrangement joins TRBV20-1 to TRBJ1-2; a possible D gene is TRBD1 (6 bases). The germline gives CDR1 DFQATT, CDR2 SNEGSKA (reference sequence). This CDR3 region has 11 residues. Between the trimmed V and J ends, which lost 4 bases and 5 bases, there was a span of 8 bases. The CDR3 bases are TGCAGTGCTAATGGACAGTATGGCTACACCTTC. This encodes CSANGQYGYTF.

This clone qualifies as medium-sized. The chain has TRBV7-6 and TRBJ2-7; TRBD1 is a possible D gene (6 bases). With 0 bases removed from V and 3 bases from J, the gap between germline ends came to 12 bases. The CDR3 runs to 15 residues. Per germline, CDR1 SGHVS and CDR2 FNYEAQ. The CDR3 DNA reads as TGTGCCAGCAGCTTAGCGGGGGACAATTTCTACGAGCAGTACTTC. The encoded protein is CASSLAGDNFYEQYF.

In its sample, this clone was seen a few times. The chain uses TRBV29-1 and TRBJ1-1, with D possibly TRBD1 on 5 matching bases. The V end lost 5 bases, the J end lost 1 base, and 11 bases lay between the germline ends. CDR1 and CDR2 from the germline V gene are SQVTM and ANQGSEA. The CDR3 runs 13 residues. The CDR3 sequence: CSVSFDRNTEAFF. CDR3 nucleotide sequence: TGCAGCGTTTCATTTGACAGGAACACTGAAGCTTTCTTT.

This chain uses TRBV10-2 with TRBJ1-1; tentatively, D is TRBD1 (6 bases). CDR3 length: 15 residues. The V gene lost 3 bases and the J gene lost 0 bases, with 11 bases spanning the gap. Germline CDR1 and CDR2: WSHSY and SAAADI. Here the CDR3 DNA reads TGCGCCAGCAGTGACTTCGCAGGGGTGAACACTGAAGCTTTCTTT. Its translation is CASSDFAGVNTEAFF.

The rearrangement links TRBV7-9 to TRBJ2-5; D may be TRBD1 (5 bases). There are 14 residues in the CDR3. V was clipped by 4 bases and J by 1 base, with 10 bases between them. From germline, CDR1 is SEHNR and CDR2 FQNEAQ (reference sequence). The CDR3 region has the DNA TGTGCCAGCAGCTCCTTAGACAGCCAAGAGACCCAGTACTTC. It encodes CASSSLDSQETQYF.

The chain has TRBV29-1 and TRBJ2-3, with 7 positions matching TRBD2. This CDR3 spans 13 amino acids. Germline V gene sequence: CDR1 SQVTM, CDR2 ANQGSEA. The ends lost 6 bases at V and 1 base at J; junction bases unmatched: 4. The CDR3 DNA reads as TGCAGCGTCCGTGCGGGAGGCACAGATACGCAGTATTTT. Residues: CSVRAGGTDTQYF.

The chain carries TRBV9 and TRBJ1-2, with 7 nucleotides matching TRBD1. This CDR3 is 12 amino acids long. With 4 bases clipped from V and 14 bases from J, the junction kept 11 bases outside the gene matches. Germline V gives CDR1 SGDLS, CDR2 YYNGEE. CDR3 DNA: TGTGCCAGCAGCACCCAATCGGACAGGCCGACCTTC. Amino acid sequence: CASSTQSDRPTF.